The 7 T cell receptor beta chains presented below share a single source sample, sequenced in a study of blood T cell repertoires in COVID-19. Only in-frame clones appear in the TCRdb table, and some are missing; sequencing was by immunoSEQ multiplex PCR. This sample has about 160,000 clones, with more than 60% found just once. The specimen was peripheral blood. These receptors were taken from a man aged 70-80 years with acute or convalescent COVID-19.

The CDR3 spells CASSLGTGVDYGYTF. Here the CDR3 DNA reads TGTGCCAGCAGCTTGGGGACAGGGGTGGACTATGGCTACACCTTC. The chain links TRBV5-8 to TRBJ1-2; 9 bases align to TRBD1. This CDR3 region has 15 residues. The germline V gene encodes CDR1 SGHTS and CDR2 YDEGEE. Unmatched junction bases numbered 3, after V lost 0 bases and J lost 3 bases.

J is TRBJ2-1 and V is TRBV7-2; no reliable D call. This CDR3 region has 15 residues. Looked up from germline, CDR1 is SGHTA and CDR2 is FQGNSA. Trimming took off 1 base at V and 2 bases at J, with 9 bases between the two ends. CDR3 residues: CASSLEAGPYNEQFF. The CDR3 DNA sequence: TGTGCCAGCAGCTTAGAGGCAGGCCCCTACAATGAGCAGTTCTTC.

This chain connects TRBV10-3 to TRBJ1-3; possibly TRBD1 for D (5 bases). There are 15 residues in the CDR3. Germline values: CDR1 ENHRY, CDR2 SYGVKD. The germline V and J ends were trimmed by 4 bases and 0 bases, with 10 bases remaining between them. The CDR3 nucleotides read TGTGCCATCAGTGCAGGGTCCCTCTCTGGAAACACCATATATTTT. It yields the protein CAISAGSLSGNTIYF.

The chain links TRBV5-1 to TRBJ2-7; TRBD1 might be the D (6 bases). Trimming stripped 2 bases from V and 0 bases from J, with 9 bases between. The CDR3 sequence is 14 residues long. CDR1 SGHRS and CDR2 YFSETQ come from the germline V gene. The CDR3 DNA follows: TGCGCCAGCAGCTTAGGGACACACTCCTACGAGCAGTACTTC. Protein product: CASSLGTHSYEQYF.

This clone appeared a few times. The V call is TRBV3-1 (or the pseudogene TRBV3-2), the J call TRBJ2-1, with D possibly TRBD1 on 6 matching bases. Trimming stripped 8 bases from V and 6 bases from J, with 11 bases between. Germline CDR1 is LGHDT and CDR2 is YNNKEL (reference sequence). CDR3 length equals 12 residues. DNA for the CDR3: TGTGCCAGCGAGGGGGAGCCCAATGAGCAGTTCTTC. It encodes CASEGEPNEQFF.

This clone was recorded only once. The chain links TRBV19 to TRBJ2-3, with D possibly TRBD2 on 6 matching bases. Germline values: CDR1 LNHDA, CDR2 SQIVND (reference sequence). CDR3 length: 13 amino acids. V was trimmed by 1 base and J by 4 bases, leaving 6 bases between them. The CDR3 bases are TGTGCCAGTAGTATAGTAGCGGCAGATACGCAGTATTTT. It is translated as CASSIVAADTQYF.

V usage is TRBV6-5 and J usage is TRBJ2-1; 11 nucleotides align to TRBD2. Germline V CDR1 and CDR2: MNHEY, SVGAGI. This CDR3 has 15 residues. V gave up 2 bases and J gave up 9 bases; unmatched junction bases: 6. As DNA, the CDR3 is TGTGCCAGCAGTTACGTTAGCGGGGGGGCTAGTGAGCAGTTCTTC. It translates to CASSYVSGGASEQFF.